Shown below are 12 T cell receptor beta chains from a single sample sequenced in a study of beta chain features in type 1 diabetes (dated by TCRdb to about 2018). Receptor amplification or capture employed the immunoSEQ multiplex PCR assay. The High Capacity cDNA Reverse Transcription Kit was used to reverse transcribe all of the isolated RNA, meaning that expressed TCRB transcripts were what got sequenced. TCRdb limited this immuneACCESS table to in-frame rearrangements with V and J called. A share of clones is missing; checked studies link under half to unresolved V genes, and the rest is unexplained. This sample comprises around 140,000 clones, more than 10% of them detected only once. The top ten hold about 1.3% of the sample. Results and caveats for the whole study, not just this receptor: In all four CD4+ subsets, TCRB CDR3 length was moderately but significantly shorter in type 1 diabetes patients.

For these TCRs, the target antigens are not known. Sequenced material: central memory CD4+ T cells from blood. The receptors here all came from a man aged 18-30 years with type 1 diabetes.

This clone has just a few counts. The chain has TRBV29-1 and TRBJ2-1, with D perhaps matching TRBD2 (5 bases). CDR3 size: 13 residues. Trimming took off 6 bases at V and 6 bases at J, with 15 bases between the two ends. Germline assignment: CDR1 SQVTM and CDR2 ANQGSEA. The CDR3 DNA reads as TGCAGCGTGGCCGGGATAGTAGGCAATGAGCAGTTCTTC. This sequence encodes CSVAGIVGNEQFF.

The chain links TRBV25-1 to TRBJ1-1; D is ambiguous. CDR3 size: 15 residues. Germline lookup yields CDR1 MGHDK and CDR2 SYGVNS. Trimming removed 2 bases from V and 5 bases from J, with 15 bases in between. The CDR3 loop reads CASSEGPGKVTEAFF. In nucleotides, the CDR3 is TGTGCCAGCAGTGAAGGCCCCGGGAAAGTTACTGAAGCTTTCTTT.

This clone has a handful of counts. This chain links TRBV5-1 with TRBJ2-5; TRBD1 is a possible D gene (5 bases). CDR3 size: 14 residues. The V gene's germline CDR1 is SGHRS and CDR2 YFSETQ. Deletions cut 4 bases from V and 4 bases from J, with 14 bases between. The CDR3 sequence: CASSQGQPGETQYF. The CDR3 DNA sequence: TGCGCCAGCAGCCAAGGACAACCGGGAGAGACCCAGTACTTC.

This clone occurred a few times. The chain is built from TRBV18 and TRBJ1-1, with TRBD1 as a possible D gene (5 bases). This CDR3 contains 13 residues. The germline V and J ends were trimmed by 5 bases and 0 bases, with 7 bases remaining between them. Germline CDR1 and CDR2: KGHSH and LQKENI. CDR3 sequence (DNA): TGTGCCAGCTCAGGGGCGATGAACACTGAAGCTTTCTTT. This encodes CASSGAMNTEAFF.

J is TRBJ2-5 and V is TRBV6-5; D remains ambiguous. The CDR3 totals 11 residues. The germline V and J ends were trimmed by 4 bases and 7 bases, with 7 bases remaining between them. Germline V gives CDR1 MNHEY, CDR2 SVGAGI. As DNA, the CDR3 is TGTGCCAGCAGTTTCATGGGGACCCAGTACTTC. Its protein is CASSFMGTQYF.

This clone has only a few counts. CDR3 coding DNA: TGTGCCGCGGGTGCGTCTGAAAAACTGTTTTTT. This gives the protein CAAGASEKLFF. This chain links TRBV30 with TRBJ1-4; D gene uncertain. This CDR3 is 11 amino acids long. The germline CDR1 and CDR2 sequences are GTSNPN and SVGIG (reference sequence). The V end lost 8 bases, the J end lost 7 bases, and 11 bases lay between the germline ends. The full variable domain, with the rest looked up from reference TRBV30 and TRBJ1-4, is SQTIHQWPATLVQPVGSPLSLECTVEGTSNPNLYWYRQAAGRGLQLLFYSVGIGQISSEVPQNLSASRPQDRQFILSSKKLLLSDSGFYLCAAGASEKLFFGSGTQLSVL.

This clone was counted only a few times. The chain is built from TRBV14 and TRBJ2-5; 11 nucleotides align to TRBD2. V lost 4 bases to trimming and J lost 1 base; unmatched junction nucleotides: 2. Germline-derived CDR1 and CDR2 are SGHDN and FVKESK. CDR3 size: 15 residues. The CDR3 sequence is CASSPTSGTQETQYF. The CDR3 DNA sequence: TGTGCCAGCAGCCCGACTAGCGGGACCCAAGAGACCCAGTACTTC.

The rearrangement joins TRBV5-8 to TRBJ1-2, with a weak D call TRBD1 (5 bases). V was trimmed by 5 bases and J by 3 bases, leaving 14 bases between them. Germline CDR1 and CDR2: SGHTS and YDEGEE. The CDR3 is 14 residues long. The CDR3 here is CASSRDLWDYGYTF. CDR3 nucleotides: TGTGCCAGCAGTCGGGACCTTTGGGACTATGGCTACACCTTC.

The chain combines TRBV2 with TRBJ2-7; D unresolved. This CDR3 has 13 residues. The V gene's germline CDR1 is SNHLY and CDR2 FYNNEI. V was cut by 2 bases and J by 5 bases, with 10 bases left in between. CDR3 sequence: CASSESLPDEQYF. The CDR3 nucleotides read TGTGCCAGCAGTGAAAGCCTTCCCGACGAGCAGTACTTC.

This clone was counted only a few times. V is TRBV28 and J is TRBJ1-5; D remains unclear. The germline V and J ends were trimmed by 7 bases and 6 bases, with 16 bases remaining between them. There are 14 residues in the CDR3. Germline-derived CDR1 and CDR2 are MDHEN and SYDVKM. Written as DNA, the CDR3 is TGTGCCAGCACCCGGCTTGAGGGCTTTCAGCCCCAGCATTTT. Protein product: CASTRLEGFQPQHF.

This clone was picked up a small number of times. The chain employs TRBV18 and TRBJ2-7, with a weak D call TRBD1 (5 bases). The V end lost 5 bases, the J end lost 1 base, and 15 bases lay between the germline ends. Germline V gene lookup returns CDR1 KGHSH and CDR2 LQKENI. CDR3 length equals 15 residues. The CDR3 spells CASSGSQGSSYEQYF. CDR3 sequence (DNA): TGTGCCAGCTCAGGGTCCCAGGGATCATCCTACGAGCAGTACTTC.

This clone has a handful of counts. The J gene is TRBJ2-1, the V gene TRBV11-3; tentatively, D is TRBD2 (5 bases). The CDR3 is 19 residues long. The germline gives CDR1 SGHNT, CDR2 YENEEA. Trimming shortened V by 0 bases and J by 4 bases, and 22 bases separated the two germline ends. The DNA of the CDR3 is TGTGCCAGCAGCTTAGAGTCGGGGTTAGTGGGTTTTGGGTACAATGAGCAGTTCTTC. Protein: CASSLESGLVGFGYNEQFF.